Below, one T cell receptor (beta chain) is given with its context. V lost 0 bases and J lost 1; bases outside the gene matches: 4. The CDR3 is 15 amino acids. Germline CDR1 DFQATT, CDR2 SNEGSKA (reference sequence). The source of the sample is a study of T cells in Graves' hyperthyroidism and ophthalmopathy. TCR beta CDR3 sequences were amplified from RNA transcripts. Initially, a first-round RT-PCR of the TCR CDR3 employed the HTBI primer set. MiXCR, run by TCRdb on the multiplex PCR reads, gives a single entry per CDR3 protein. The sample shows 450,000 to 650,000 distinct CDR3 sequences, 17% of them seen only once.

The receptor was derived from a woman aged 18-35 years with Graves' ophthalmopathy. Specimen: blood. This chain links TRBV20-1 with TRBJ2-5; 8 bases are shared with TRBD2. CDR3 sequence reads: CSARDTSGTQETQYF. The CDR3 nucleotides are TGCAGTGCTAGAGATACTAGCGGTACCCAAGAGACCCAGTACTTC.